These 24 T cell receptor beta chains share one sample of origin, sequenced in a study of blood T cell repertoires in COVID-19. The protocol was immunoSEQ multiplex PCR, while the TCRdb copy is restricted to in-frame clones and leaves out a portion. The sample lists 190,000 or so clones, approximately 86% occurring once. The sequenced sample consisted of peripheral blood. The receptors derive from a man aged 40-55 years with active or convalescent COVID-19.

This clone occurred once. The rearrangement joins TRBV19 to TRBJ1-2; D unclear. The V end lost 2 bases, the J end lost 5 bases, and 18 bases lay between the germline ends. Germline assignment: CDR1 LNHDA and CDR2 SQIVND (reference sequence). The CDR3 consists of 16 residues. The CDR3 DNA sequence: TGTGCCAGTAGTATACCCGGGGAAGGGAGGATTTATGGCTACACCTTC. Its translation is CASSIPGEGRIYGYTF.

V is TRBV4-3 and J is TRBJ1-3, with unresolved D. Germline CDR1 is LGHNA and CDR2 is YSLEER. The V and J ends lost 0 bases and 0 bases respectively, with 12 bases between them. This CDR3 spans 17 amino acids. The CDR3: CASSQDDFTYSGNTIYF. In DNA form, the CDR3 reads TGCGCCAGCAGCCAAGATGATTTCACTTACTCTGGAAACACCATATATTTT.

V is TRBV7-9 and J is TRBJ1-3; 7 bases fit TRBD1. V gave up 5 bases and J gave up 3 bases; unmatched junction bases: 13. CDR3 length equals 17 residues. Germline V gene lookup returns CDR1 SEHNR and CDR2 FQNEAQ (reference sequence). CDR3 coding DNA: TGTGCCAGCAGCCCTAGGCTAAGGGGGCCAGGTGGAAACACCATATATTTT. This encodes CASSPRLRGPGGNTIYF.

The chain employs TRBV4-1 and TRBJ2-7; D not certain. The CDR3 runs to 13 residues. The germline V gene has CDR1 MGHRA and CDR2 YSYEKL. Between the trimmed V and J ends, which lost 0 bases and 4 bases, there was a span of 7 bases. The CDR3 DNA reads TGCGCCAGCAGCCAAGACAGGTATTACGAGCAGTACTTC. Amino acids: CASSQDRYYEQYF.

The chain uses TRBV10-1 and TRBJ1-6; no reliable D call. The germline CDR1 and CDR2 sequences are WNHNN and SYGVQD (reference sequence). V was shortened by 2 bases and J by 7 bases, with 3 bases between the two germline ends. CDR3 length: 12 amino acids. In DNA form, the CDR3 reads TGCGCCAGCAGTGAGGGCAATTCACCCCTCCACTTT. As protein: CASSEGNSPLHF.

The chain recombines TRBV10-2 with TRBJ1-1, with no clear D. The V gene's germline CDR1 is WSHSY and CDR2 SAAADI. The length of the CDR3 is 14 residues. Trimming removed 2 bases at V and 1 base at J, with 8 bases between. CDR3 sequence (DNA): TGCGCCAGCAGTGAGAGAGGGTGGAACACTGAAGCTTTCTTT. It specifies CASSERGWNTEAFF.

The sample holds a few counts of this clone. This chain links TRBV18 with TRBJ1-1, with D uncertain. The V gene's germline CDR1 is KGHSH and CDR2 LQKENI. Trimming shortened V by 0 bases and J by 4 bases, and 3 bases separated the two germline ends. There are 12 residues in the CDR3. CDR3 sequence: CASSPPATEAFF. The CDR3 DNA is TGTGCCAGCTCACCACCAGCCACTGAAGCTTTCTTT.

The J gene is TRBJ2-7, the V gene TRBV2, with D hard to call. The CDR3 consists of 13 residues. The V gene lost 6 bases and the J gene lost 0 bases, with 9 bases spanning the gap. The germline V gene encodes CDR1 SNHLY and CDR2 FYNNEI. In DNA, the CDR3 is TGTGCCAGCAGCGTCCTGAGCTCCTACGAGCAGTACTTC. It yields the protein CASSVLSSYEQYF. Looking up the rest from reference TRBV2 and TRBJ2-7 gives the full variable domain: EPEVTQTPSHQVTQMGQEVILRCVPISNHLYFYWYRQILGQKVEFLVSFYNNEISEKSEIFDDQFSVERPDGSNFTLKIRSTKLEDSAMYFCASSVLSSYEQYFGPGTRLTVT.

The CDR3 DNA reads TGTGCCAGCTCCCAGGGCCGTTCACCCCTCCACTTT. Amino acids: CASSQGRSPLHF. V usage is TRBV6-5 and J usage is TRBJ1-6, with D perhaps TRBD1 (5 bases). The CDR3 covers 12 residues. Germline values: CDR1 MNHEY, CDR2 SVGAGI. V dropped 8 bases and J dropped 9 bases, with 11 bases sitting between them.

The chain links TRBV11-3 to TRBJ2-7, with D perhaps TRBD1 (6 bases). This CDR3 is built from 14 residues. V lost 3 bases, J lost 2 bases, and 11 bases lay in between. Per the germline V gene, CDR1 is SGHNT and CDR2 is YENEEA. The CDR3 region has the DNA TGTGCCAGCAGCTTTAGGGACACAGCCTACGAGCAGTACTTC. This codes for CASSFRDTAYEQYF.

The chain links TRBV19 to TRBJ1-2, with a weak D call TRBD1 (5 bases). The germline V and J ends were trimmed by 1 base and 2 bases, with 17 bases remaining between them. Germline V gene data show CDR1 as LNHDA and CDR2 as SQIVND (reference sequence). This CDR3 region has 17 residues. The CDR3 region has the DNA TGTGCCAGTAGTATAGTGATCGGGGGACGAAAAAACTATGGCTACACCTTC. This codes for CASSIVIGGRKNYGYTF.

This chain joins TRBV14 and TRBJ1-2; no reliable D call. The CDR3 runs 12 residues. Germline CDR1 reads SGHDN; CDR2 reads FVKESK. Trimming took 5 bases from V and 8 from J, leaving 12 bases between them. The CDR3 loop is CASSLQEIGYTF. The CDR3 DNA follows: TGTGCCAGCAGCTTACAAGAAATCGGCTACACCTTC.

The chain carries TRBV5-6 and TRBJ1-1; unclear D gene. Looked up from germline, CDR1 is SGHDT and CDR2 is YYEEEE. The CDR3 has 14 residues. V was shortened by 0 bases and J by 2 bases, with 8 bases between the two germline ends. The CDR3 DNA sequence: TGTGCCAGCAGCTTGGGAAGCGGTAACACTGAAGCTTTCTTT. This codes for CASSLGSGNTEAFF.

This chain links TRBV9 with TRBJ1-6; D is perhaps TRBD1 (6 bases). The CDR3 loop spans 15 amino acids. The V and J ends lost 4 bases and 7 bases respectively, with 15 bases between them. Germline V lookup: CDR1 SGDLS, CDR2 YYNGEE. The CDR3 reads CASSRDRLENSPLHF. CDR3 sequence (DNA): TGTGCCAGCAGCCGAGACAGGTTGGAGAATTCACCCCTCCACTTT.

This clone was detected only a few times. The V gene is TRBV11-2, the J gene TRBJ2-2, with TRBD1 matching over 7 bases. CDR1 and CDR2 (germline): SGHAT, FQNNGV. The CDR3 runs to 16 residues. The trim removed 4 bases at V and 3 bases at J, leaving 8 bases unmatched. The CDR3 DNA reads as TGTGCCAGCAGCTGGACCGGGACAGAGGACACCGGGGAGCTGTTTTTT. Encoded protein: CASSWTGTEDTGELFF.

The V and J genes are TRBV6-2 or TRBV6-3 and TRBJ1-5, with D unresolved. The CDR3 sequence is 13 residues long. V gave up 5 bases and J gave up 2 bases, with 7 bases separating them. Germline V gene lookup returns CDR1 MNHEY and CDR2 SVGEGT. The CDR3 here is CASSMAGNQPQHF. CDR3 nucleotides: TGTGCCAGCAGTATGGCGGGCAATCAGCCCCAGCATTTT.

The chain's CDR3 is CAWSGGSGELFF. The CDR3 nucleotides read TGTGCCTGGAGTGGGGGCTCCGGGGAGCTGTTTTTT. The chain uses TRBV30 and TRBJ2-2; perhaps TRBD1 as D (5 bases). The CDR3 covers 12 residues. V lost 1 base, J lost 6 bases, and 6 bases lay in between. Germline V CDR1 and CDR2: GTSNPN, SVGIG (reference sequence).

This rearrangement joins TRBV19 to TRBJ1-5; D ambiguous. This CDR3 is built from 16 residues. V lost 3 bases to trimming and J lost 0 bases, with 12 bases between them. Per the germline V gene, CDR1 is LNHDA and CDR2 is SQIVND (reference sequence). CDR3 sequence reads: CASSIIPSVSNQPQHF. The CDR3 nucleotides are TGTGCCAGTAGTATTATTCCCAGCGTTAGCAATCAGCCCCAGCATTTT.

The chain recombines TRBV13 with TRBJ2-5; no reliable D call. Germline lookup yields CDR1 PRHDT and CDR2 FYEKMQ (reference sequence). The CDR3 runs 14 residues. The V and J ends lost 0 bases and 6 bases respectively, with 11 bases between them. The CDR3 region has the DNA TGTGCCAGCAGCTTAGGGGAGCTCTTGAAGACCCAGTACTTC. Translation gives CASSLGELLKTQYF.

This clone was observed a handful of times. In nucleotides, the CDR3 is TGTGCCAGCAGTGAATTGGGGGCGGATGGTGACAATGAGCAGTTCTTC. Protein: CASSELGADGDNEQFF. V usage is TRBV25-1 and J usage is TRBJ2-1; the D gene is possibly TRBD1 (6 bases). The CDR3 length is 16 residues. Deletions cut 1 base from V and 5 bases from J, with 15 bases between. Germline CDR1 is MGHDK and CDR2 is SYGVNS.

The J gene is TRBJ1-2, the V gene TRBV4-3; D is uncertain. V lost 4 bases to trimming and J lost 0 bases, with 12 bases between them. Germline lookup yields CDR1 LGHNA and CDR2 YSLEER. The CDR3 spans 15 residues. CDR3 residues: CASSPLANTNYGYTF. For the CDR3, the DNA is TGCGCCAGCAGCCCGTTAGCGAACACTAACTATGGCTACACCTTC.

V is TRBV6-5 and J is TRBJ1-2; weak D call: TRBD1 (6 bases). CDR3 length: 14 amino acids. Germline V gene data show CDR1 as MNHEY and CDR2 as SVGAGI. V lost 10 bases, J lost 3 bases, and 18 bases lay in between. For the CDR3, the DNA is TGTGCCACCACCGCAGGGGATTCCCACTATGGCTACACCTTC. Its protein is CATTAGDSHYGYTF.

The count of this clone is one. The chain links TRBV7-8 to TRBJ1-2, with 8 positions matching TRBD1. The CDR3 is made up of 16 amino acids. V shed 1 base and J 2 bases; nucleotides not matched to a gene: 6. Germline values: CDR1 SGHVS, CDR2 FQNEAQ. The CDR3 nucleotides read TGTGCCAGCAGCTTAGTATCAGGGGGCGCCAACTATGGCTACACCTTC. This codes for CASSLVSGGANYGYTF. Complete variable domain (other parts from reference TRBV7-8 and TRBJ1-2): GAGVSQSPRYKVAKRGQDVALRCDPISGHVSLFWYQQALGQGPEFLTYFQNEAQLDKSGLPSDRFFAERPEGSVSTLKIQRTQQEDSAVYLCASSLVSGGANYGYTFGSGTRLTVV.

The genes are TRBV5-1 and TRBJ2-6; D possibly corresponds to TRBD2 (5 bases). The germline V gene encodes CDR1 SGHRS and CDR2 YFSETQ. CDR3 length: 18 residues. Trimming removed 0 bases at V and 0 bases at J, with 13 bases between. The CDR3 nucleotides are TGCGCCAGCAGCTTGGTCCTAGCACTTAGCTCTGGGGCCAACGTCCTGACTTTC. Translation: CASSLVLALSSGANVLTF.